This T cell receptor (beta chain) was profiled in a study of T cells in Graves' hyperthyroidism and ophthalmopathy. Amplification targeted TCR beta CDR3 regions from RNA transcripts. The HTBI primer set drove a first-round RT-PCR of the TCR CDR3. TCRdb passed the multiplex PCR reads through MiXCR, listing each CDR3 protein once. The sample holds 490,000 or so distinct CDR3 sequences, just under 20% seen once. Broader study findings: A model of 13 V-J pairs discriminated ophthalmopathy from stable hyperthyroidism. Appearing also in blood were most of the thyroid clonotypes expanded above 0.001.

This clonotype was counted only a few times. Its antigen remains unidentified. From germline, CDR1 is SGHNT and CDR2 YYREEE (reference sequence). Losses at the gene ends were 4 bases for V and 4 bases for J; bases not matched to a gene: 5. The CDR3 length is 15 residues. V and J are TRBV5-4 and TRBJ2-5, with 12 bases fitting TRBD2. Specimen: blood. This sequence was found in a man aged 40-55 years with Graves' ophthalmopathy. Here the CDR3 DNA reads TGTGCCAGCAGCCCTAGCGGGAGGGGGGGAGAGACCCAGTACTTC. This sequence encodes CASSPSGRGGETQYF.